This TCR beta chain was identified during a study of Ad26.COV2.S vaccination and SARS-CoV-2 variants. The data were produced by immunoSEQ multiplex PCR, yet TCRdb's version contains in-frame clones alone and is incomplete. The table includes over 110,000 clones, roughly 89% detected once. About this clone: The antigen is undetermined.

General observations from the study: Following vaccination, spike-specific CD8+ and CD4+ T cell responses reportedly exhibited substantial breadth.

This CDR3 has 16 amino acids. V lost 5 bases, J lost 3 bases, and 8 bases stayed unmatched. From germline, CDR1 is MDHEN and CDR2 SYDVKM. The specimen was peripheral blood, collected after recovery from COVID-19. The chain joins TRBV28 to TRBJ2-1, with 9 positions matching TRBD2. This receptor was obtained from a human donor who had recovered from COVID-19. The CDR3 DNA is TGTGCCAGCAGTGGCCTTGTAGCGGGGGACTACAATGAGCAGTTCTTC. This translates into CASSGLVAGDYNEQFF.